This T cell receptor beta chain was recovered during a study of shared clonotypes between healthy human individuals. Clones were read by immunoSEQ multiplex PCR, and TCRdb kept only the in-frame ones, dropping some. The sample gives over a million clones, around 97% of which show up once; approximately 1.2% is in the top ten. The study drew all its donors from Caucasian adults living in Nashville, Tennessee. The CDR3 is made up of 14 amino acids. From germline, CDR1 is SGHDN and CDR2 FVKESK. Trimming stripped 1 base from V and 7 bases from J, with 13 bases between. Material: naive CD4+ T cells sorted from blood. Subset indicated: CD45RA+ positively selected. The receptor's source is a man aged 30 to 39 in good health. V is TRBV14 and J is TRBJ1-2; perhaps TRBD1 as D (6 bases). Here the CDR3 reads CASSQVGGQGGYTF. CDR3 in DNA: TGTGCCAGCAGCCAAGTAGGGGGGCAAGGTGGCTACACCTTC.